The 14 T cell receptor beta chains below come from one sample, sequenced in a study of T cell repertoires in cytomegalovirus infection. TCRdb itself ran the reads through MiXCR, one entry per CDR3 protein. The table has around 140,000 distinct CDR3 sequences, around 30% seen once. These receptors have no identified antigens. Sequencing was performed on CD8+ T cells from cultured PBMCs, taken from culture after CMV antigen stimulation. These receptors were taken from a human donor in good health (CMV status not recorded). Some clones in this sample may be carry-over from other donors' samples.

This clonotype occurred a few times. V is TRBV7-6 and J is TRBJ2-1, with D tentatively TRBD1 or TRBD2 (6 bases each). The CDR3 extends over 16 amino acids. The germline V gene has CDR1 SGHVS and CDR2 FNYEAQ. V gave up 0 bases and J gave up 2 bases, with 11 bases separating them. The CDR3 sequence: CASSLAGGGPYNEQFF. The CDR3 coding sequence is TGTGCCAGCAGCTTAGCAGGTGGGGGGCCCTACAATGAGCAGTTCTTC.

The chain links TRBV20-1 to TRBJ2-2; D is perhaps TRBD1 (6 bases). Germline values: CDR1 DFQATT, CDR2 SNEGSKA (reference sequence). Trimming took 2 bases from V and 4 from J, leaving 11 bases between them. The CDR3 has 14 amino acids. The CDR3 DNA reads as TGCAGTGCTAGATGGCAGGGGAGCACCGGGGAGCTGTTTTTT. This translates into CSARWQGSTGELFF.

The chain employs TRBV7-9 and TRBJ2-5; D uncertain. CDR1 is SEHNR, CDR2 FQNEAQ, per germline (reference sequence). This CDR3 has 15 amino acids. The V end was cut by 4 bases, the J end by 2 bases, with 14 bases between. In DNA, the CDR3 is TGTGCCAGCAGCTCCTCGAGAGGAATACAAGAGACCCAGTACTTC. Encoded protein: CASSSSRGIQETQYF. Full variable domain (rest looked up from reference TRBV7-9 and TRBJ2-5): DTGVSQNPRHKITKRGQNVTFRCDPISEHNRLYWYRQTLGQGPEFLTYFQNEAQLEKSRLLSDRFSAERPKGSFSTLEIQRTEQGDSAMYLCASSSSRGIQETQYFGPGTRLLVL.

The J gene is TRBJ2-4, the V gene TRBV7-9, with D unresolved. CDR1 is SEHNR, CDR2 FQNEAQ, per germline (reference sequence). This CDR3 is 13 amino acids long. DNA for the CDR3: TGTGGAAAGAACCTGAGGGCCAAAAACATTCAGTACTTC. Its protein product is CGKNLRAKNIQYF.

V and J are TRBV2 and TRBJ1-3; D gene ambiguous. The V end was cut by 8 bases, the J end by 0 bases, with 17 bases between. The CDR3 runs to 16 residues. Germline assignment: CDR1 SNHLY and CDR2 FYNNEI. This CDR3 reads CASRNWEISSGNTIYF. The CDR3 DNA reads TGTGCCAGCCGTAATTGGGAGATTAGCTCTGGAAACACCATATATTTT.

This clonotype has more than one count but fewer than ten. The V gene is TRBV6-6, the J gene TRBJ2-2, with D hard to call. Trimming pared 3 bases from V and 8 bases from J, leaving 4 bases between. Looked up from germline, CDR1 is MNHNY and CDR2 is SVGAGI (reference sequence). CDR3 size: 11 residues. The CDR3 sequence is CASSYWGELFF. Written as DNA, the CDR3 is TGTGCCAGCAGTTATTGGGGGGAGCTGTTTTTT.

CDR3 DNA sequence: TGTGCCAGCAGCTTATTTGGTGGTGAGGCGTCCTACGAGCAGTACTTC. Translated, it gives CASSLFGGEASYEQYF. V gene TRBV7-2 combines with J gene TRBJ2-7; D not certain. Trimming took 2 bases from V and 1 from J, leaving 15 bases between them. This CDR3 is 16 amino acids long. Germline V gene lookup returns CDR1 SGHTA and CDR2 FQGNSA. Complete variable domain (other parts from reference TRBV7-2 and TRBJ2-7): GAGVSQSPSNKVTEKGKDVELRCDPISGHTALYWYRQSLGQGLEFLIYFQGNSAPDKSGLPSDRFSAERTGGSVSTLTIQRTQQEDSAVYLCASSLFGGEASYEQYFGPGTRLTVT.

This clonotype was observed once. The junction departs from germline at one end; a sequencing error may be responsible. The chain employs TRBV7-2 and TRBJ2-7; TRBD2 agrees at 10 bases. Germline loops: CDR1 SGHTA, CDR2 FQGNSA. The CDR3 runs 18 residues. CDR3 loop: CAGSSPRTSSGGFYEQYF. The CDR3 nucleotides are TGTGCCGGCAGCTCACCTAGGACGTCTAGCGGGGGATTTTACGAGCAGTACTTC.

This clonotype was seen a handful of times. V is TRBV4-1 and J is TRBJ2-1; no reliable D call. CDR1 and CDR2 from the germline V gene are MGHRA and YSYEKL. Trimming took off 1 base at V and 5 bases at J, with 9 bases between the two ends. The CDR3 is 14 residues long. CDR3 nucleotides: TGCGCCAGCAGCCAAGTGTCGCAACACAATGAGCAGTTCTTC. It encodes CASSQVSQHNEQFF.

The chain combines TRBV7-2 with TRBJ2-1, with 9 bases lining up with TRBD2. Germline V gene sequence: CDR1 SGHTA, CDR2 FQGNSA. The CDR3 consists of 16 residues. J lost 7 bases, V lost 2 bases, and 9 bases had no gene match. The CDR3 coding sequence is TGTGCCAGCAGCTTAAATTCTGCTAGCGGGGTTAATGAGCAGTTCTTC. Translating gives CASSLNSASGVNEQFF.

This clonotype occurred a few times. V gene TRBV4-1 combines with J gene TRBJ2-3, with TRBD2 identical over 9 bases. With V trimmed by 0 bases and J by 2 bases, 9 bases remained unmatched. Germline values: CDR1 MGHRA, CDR2 YSYEKL. The CDR3 spans 18 residues. The DNA for the CDR3 is TGCGCCAGCAGCCAAGAGTCGTACGGGACTAGCCCCACAGATACGCAGTATTTT. Translated: CASSQESYGTSPTDTQYF.

This clonotype was seen only a few times. V and J are TRBV19 and TRBJ2-1; D not certain. The germline V gene has CDR1 LNHDA and CDR2 SQIVND (reference sequence). CDR3 length: 17 amino acids. The V gene lost 0 bases and the J gene lost 0 bases, with 12 bases spanning the gap. This chain's CDR3 is CASSIDLGGGSYNEQFF. In nucleotides, the CDR3 is TGTGCCAGTAGTATAGATCTCGGTGGTGGCTCCTACAATGAGCAGTTCTTC. The full variable domain, completed using reference TRBV19 and TRBJ2-1, is DGGITQSPKYLFRKEGQNVTLSCEQNLNHDAMYWYRQDPGQGLRLIYYSQIVNDFQKGDIAEGYSVSREKKESFPLTVTSAQKNPTAFYLCASSIDLGGGSYNEQFFGPGTRLTVL.

The chain recombines TRBV12-3 or TRBV12-4 with TRBJ2-2, with a weak D call TRBD1 (6 bases). The V end lost 4 bases, the J end lost 9 bases, and 9 bases lay between the germline ends. This CDR3 contains 12 residues. CDR3: CASSSQGRELFF. CDR3 nucleotide sequence: TGTGCCAGCAGTTCACAGGGCAGGGAGCTGTTTTTT.

In this sample, this clonotype turned up many times. The rearrangement links TRBV5-6 to TRBJ1-4; 9 bases align to TRBD1. J lost 8 bases, V lost 4 bases, and 18 bases had no gene match. Per the germline V gene, CDR1 is SGHDT and CDR2 is YYEEEE. This CDR3 comprises 18 residues. The CDR3: CASSPRTGEVGYREKLFF. For the CDR3, the DNA is TGTGCCAGCAGCCCGAGGACAGGGGAGGTTGGCTATAGAGAAAAACTGTTTTTT.